This TCR beta chain was profiled in a study of blood T cell repertoires in COVID-19. The overall study: COVID-19 samples, acute and convalescent, were from the United States, Italy and Spain.

Sequenced by immunoSEQ multiplex PCR; TCRdb stores in-frame clones only, minus some. The sample lists approximately 150,000 clones, roughly nine tenths seen once, with about 4% in the top ten. V lost 5 bases to trimming and J lost 7 bases, with 15 bases between them. The CDR3 loop spans 13 amino acids. Germline V gene data show CDR1 as MRHNA and CDR2 as SNTAGT. The sequence was obtained from an older woman with active or convalescent COVID-19. Material for sequencing was peripheral blood. This chain joins TRBV6-4 and TRBJ2-7; TRBD2 might be the D (5 bases). CDR3 amino acids: CASSPTCRLEQYF. The CDR3 nucleotides are TGTGCCAGCAGTCCTACCTGTAGACTAGAGCAGTACTTC.